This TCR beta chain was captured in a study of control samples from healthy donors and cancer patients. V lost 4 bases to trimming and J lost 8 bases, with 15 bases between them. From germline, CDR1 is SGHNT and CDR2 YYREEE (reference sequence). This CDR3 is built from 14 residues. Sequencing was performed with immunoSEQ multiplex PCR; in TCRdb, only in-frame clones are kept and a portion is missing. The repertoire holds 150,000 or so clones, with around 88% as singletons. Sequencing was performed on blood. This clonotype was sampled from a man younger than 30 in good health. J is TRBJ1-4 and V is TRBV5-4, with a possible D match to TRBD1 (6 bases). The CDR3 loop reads CASSHIRDKEKLFF. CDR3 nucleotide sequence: TGTGCCAGCAGCCACATAAGGGACAAAGAAAAACTGTTTTTT.